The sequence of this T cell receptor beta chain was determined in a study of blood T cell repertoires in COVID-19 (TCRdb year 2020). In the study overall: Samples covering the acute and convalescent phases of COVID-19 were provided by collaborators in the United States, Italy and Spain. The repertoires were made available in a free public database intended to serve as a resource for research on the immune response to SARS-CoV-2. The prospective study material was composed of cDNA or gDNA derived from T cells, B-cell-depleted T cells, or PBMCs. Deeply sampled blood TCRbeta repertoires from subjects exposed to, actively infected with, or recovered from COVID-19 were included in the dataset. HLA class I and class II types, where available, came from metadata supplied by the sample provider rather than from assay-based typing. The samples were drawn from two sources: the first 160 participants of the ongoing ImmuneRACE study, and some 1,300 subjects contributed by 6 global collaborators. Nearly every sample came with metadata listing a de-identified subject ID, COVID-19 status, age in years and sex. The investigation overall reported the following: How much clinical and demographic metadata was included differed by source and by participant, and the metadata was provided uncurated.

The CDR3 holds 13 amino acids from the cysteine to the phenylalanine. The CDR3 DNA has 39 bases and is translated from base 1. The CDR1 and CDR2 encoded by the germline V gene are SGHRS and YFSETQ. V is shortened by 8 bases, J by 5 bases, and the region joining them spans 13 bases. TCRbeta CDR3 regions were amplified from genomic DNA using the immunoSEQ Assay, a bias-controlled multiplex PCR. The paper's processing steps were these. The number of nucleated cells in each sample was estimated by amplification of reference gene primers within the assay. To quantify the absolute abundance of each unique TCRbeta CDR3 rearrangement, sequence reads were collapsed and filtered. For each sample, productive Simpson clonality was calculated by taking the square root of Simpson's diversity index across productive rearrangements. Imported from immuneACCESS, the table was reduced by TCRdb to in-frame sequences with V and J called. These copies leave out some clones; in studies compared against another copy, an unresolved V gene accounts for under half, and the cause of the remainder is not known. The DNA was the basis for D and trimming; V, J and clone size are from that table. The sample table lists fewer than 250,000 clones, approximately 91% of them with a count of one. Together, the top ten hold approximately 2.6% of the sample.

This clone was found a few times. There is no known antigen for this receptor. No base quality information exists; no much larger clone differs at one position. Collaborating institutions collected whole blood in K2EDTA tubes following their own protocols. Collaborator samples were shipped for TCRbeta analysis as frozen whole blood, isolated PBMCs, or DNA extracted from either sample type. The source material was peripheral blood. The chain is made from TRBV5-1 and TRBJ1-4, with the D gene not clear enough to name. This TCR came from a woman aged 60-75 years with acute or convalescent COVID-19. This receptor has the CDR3 CASTRVPNEKLFF. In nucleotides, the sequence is TGCGCCAGTACCCGGGTCCCGAATGAAAAACTGTTTTTT.